These 16 T cell receptor beta chains came from one sample sequenced in a study of OX40 agonist ivuxolimab in advanced cancers. The table came from immunoSEQ multiplex PCR; TCRdb's copy has only in-frame clones and leaves some out. This sample yields nearly 80,000 clones, of which 70% to 85% are seen a single time; roughly 3.4% belongs to the top ten. The sequencing used CD4+ or CD8+ T cells sorted from blood, collected in a trial of the OX40 agonist ivuxolimab. The origin of the receptors is an adult with an advanced solid tumor such as melanoma, head and neck, liver or kidney cancer.

The chain carries TRBV11-2 and TRBJ1-5; perhaps TRBD1 as D (6 bases). CDR1 is SGHAT and CDR2 is FQNNGV in the germline V gene. Trimming shortened V by 2 bases and J by 5 bases, and 13 bases separated the two germline ends. This CDR3 is built from 15 residues. CDR3 residues: CASSLSGASYQPQHF. CDR3 DNA sequence: TGTGCCAGCAGCTTATCAGGGGCGTCCTATCAGCCCCAGCATTTT.

This chain links TRBV5-4 with TRBJ2-3; D perhaps matches TRBD2 (6 bases). Germline V gene lookup returns CDR1 SGHNT and CDR2 YYREEE (reference sequence). V lost 0 bases to trimming and J lost 4 bases, with 9 bases between them. The CDR3 length is 14 residues. CDR3 sequence reads: CASSLGLESDTQYF. DNA of the CDR3: TGTGCCAGCAGCTTGGGACTAGAATCAGATACGCAGTATTTT.

The chain carries TRBV10-3 and TRBJ2-1; the D is unclear. The CDR3 is 12 residues long. CDR1 is ENHRY, CDR2 SYGVKD, per germline. Trimming left V 2 bases short and J 10 bases short, with 9 bases between. The CDR3 here is CAISEELVEQFF. The CDR3 coding sequence is TGTGCCATCAGTGAGGAGCTTGTGGAGCAGTTCTTC.

The chain recombines TRBV30 with TRBJ1-4; D is unresolved. The CDR3 consists of 12 residues. V was cut by 5 bases and J by 0 bases, with 4 bases left in between. Germline V gene data show CDR1 as GTSNPN and CDR2 as SVGIG (reference sequence). The chain's CDR3 is CAWDTTNEKLFF. CDR3 nucleotide sequence: TGTGCCTGGGACACAACTAATGAAAAACTGTTTTTT.

This chain joins TRBV11-3 and TRBJ2-1, with a possible D match to TRBD2 (6 bases). The CDR3 extends over 11 amino acids. The germline V and J ends were trimmed by 6 bases and 7 bases, with 7 bases remaining between them. Germline lookup yields CDR1 SGHNT and CDR2 YENEEA. The CDR3 loop is CASRRGNEQFF. In nucleotides, the CDR3 is TGTGCCAGCAGACGGGGGAATGAGCAGTTCTTC. The full variable domain, rest sourced from reference TRBV11-3 and TRBJ2-1, is EAGVVQSPRYKIIEKKQPVAFWCNPISGHNTLYWYLQNLGQGPELLIRYENEEAVDDSQLPKDRFSAERLKGVDSTLKIQPAELGDSAVYLCASRRGNEQFFGPGTRLTVL.

As DNA, the CDR3 is TGTGCCAGCAGCGTAGCCCCCTTTAGCGGGCCCCTCATCACAGATACGCAGTATTTT. Its protein is CASSVAPFSGPLITDTQYF. The chain carries TRBV9 and TRBJ2-3, with 7 bases aligning to TRBD2. Trimming removed 0 bases from V and 2 bases from J; junction bases left unmatched: 15. The CDR3 runs 19 residues. CDR1 is SGDLS, CDR2 YYNGEE, per germline. The entire variable domain, with the rest obtained from reference TRBV9 and TRBJ2-3, is as follows: DSGVTQTPKHLITATGQRVTLRCSPRSGDLSVYWYQQSLDQGLQFLIQYYNGEERAKGNILERFSAQQFPDLHSELNLSSLELGDSALYFCASSVAPFSGPLITDTQYFGPGTRLTVL.

This clone was picked up one time. The chain uses TRBV9 and TRBJ2-2; D might be TRBD2 (6 bases). Germline CDR1 and CDR2: SGDLS and YYNGEE. This CDR3 contains 16 residues. V lost 4 bases, J lost 1 base, and 14 bases lay in between. The CDR3 loop is CASSPGGNQNTGELFF. CDR3 DNA: TGTGCCAGCAGCCCCGGCGGGAATCAGAACACCGGGGAGCTGTTTTTT.

The chain couples TRBV18 to TRBJ1-2; tentative D call: TRBD1 (6 bases). The ends were cut back, 1 base at V and 5 bases at J, with 23 bases in the middle. This CDR3 region has 18 residues. Germline V lookup: CDR1 KGHSH, CDR2 LQKENI. The CDR3 DNA follows: TGTGCCAGCTCACCACGCTCGTCTGGGGGGGCGCATCGTTATGGCTACACCTTC. Translated, it gives CASSPRSSGGAHRYGYTF.

The chain carries TRBV5-1 and TRBJ2-2; no firm D call. The CDR3 loop spans 15 amino acids. Germline loops: CDR1 SGHRS, CDR2 YFSETQ. Trimming left V 0 bases short and J 1 base short, with 7 bases between. The CDR3 DNA is TGCGCCAGCAGCTTGGCCTATGGGAACACCGGGGAGCTGTTTTTT. Translated: CASSLAYGNTGELFF.

V is TRBV2 and J is TRBJ2-7; TRBD1 aligns across 10 bases. The CDR3 spans 15 residues. The trim removed 9 bases at V and 4 bases at J, leaving 12 bases unmatched. Germline assignment: CDR1 SNHLY and CDR2 FYNNEI. CDR3 protein: CARGADGTGAYEQYF. The CDR3 region has the DNA TGTGCCAGGGGGGCAGACGGGACAGGGGCGTACGAGCAGTACTTC.

This clone was seen once. V is TRBV6-5 and J is TRBJ1-4, with D maybe TRBD1 (5 bases). CDR3 length: 14 amino acids. Germline CDR1 and CDR2: MNHEY and SVGAGI. V dropped 0 bases and J dropped 7 bases, with 9 bases sitting between them. The CDR3 loop is CASSYSGRGEKLFF. As DNA, the CDR3 is TGTGCCAGCAGTTACTCTGGAAGGGGTGAAAAACTGTTTTTT.

The chain links TRBV10-3 to TRBJ1-1; D gene uncertain. V was cut by 4 bases and J by 4 bases, with 19 bases left in between. Germline V gene data show CDR1 as ENHRY and CDR2 as SYGVKD. The CDR3 sequence is 16 residues long. CDR3 nucleotides: TGTGCCATCAGTGTCTCCACCGGGGTTGCGGGCACTGAAGCTTTCTTT. It encodes CAISVSTGVAGTEAFF.

This chain links TRBV6-6 with TRBJ2-1; 7 bases align to TRBD2. Trimming at V came to 0 bases and at J to 10 bases, leaving 6 bases not matched to a gene. Per germline, CDR1 MNHNY and CDR2 SVGAGI (reference sequence). The CDR3 totals 14 residues. Here the CDR3 reads CASSYSTGRREQFF. In DNA, the CDR3 is TGTGCCAGCAGTTACTCCACCGGGAGGAGAGAGCAGTTCTTC.

The V and J genes are TRBV5-4 and TRBJ2-7; 7 bases are a match to TRBD1. J was trimmed by 4 bases and V by 0 bases; bases with no gene match: 4. Germline CDR1 SGHNT, CDR2 YYREEE (reference sequence). The CDR3 extends over 14 amino acids. CDR3 sequence (DNA): TGTGCCAGCAGCTTGGAGGTGACAGGGTACGAGCAGTACTTC. This sequence encodes CASSLEVTGYEQYF.

The rearrangement links TRBV6-5 to TRBJ2-5; D unclear. The germline V and J ends were trimmed by 0 bases and 5 bases, with 10 bases remaining between them. The germline CDR1 and CDR2 sequences are MNHEY and SVGAGI. The CDR3 contains 14 residues. This chain's CDR3 is CASSYSMTGETQYF. The CDR3 bases are TGTGCCAGCAGTTACTCGATGACGGGTGAGACCCAGTACTTC.

The chain combines TRBV29-1 with TRBJ2-5; D remains unclear. Deletions cut 7 bases from V and 4 bases from J, with 10 bases between. Germline CDR1 reads SQVTM; CDR2 reads ANQGSEA. The CDR3 covers 11 residues. In DNA form, the CDR3 reads TGCAGCGCCTCTCCGGGAGAGACCCAGTACTTC. Encoded protein: CSASPGETQYF.